The rows below give T cell receptor beta chains drawn from one sample of a study of identical twins. TCRdb re-called the 5' RACE reads through MiXCR, storing one row per CDR3 protein. The table lists some 900,000 distinct CDR3 sequences, roughly an eighth of them singletons, with around 1.6% in the top ten. This sample also appeared in a second study, on yellow fever vaccine responses in identical twins.

The specimen sequenced was PBMCs. The source is a woman between 18 and 29 years old in good health. Each CDR3 is given with its conserved first and last residue. A D gene is named only where the DNA matches it firmly. The size of a clone is reported for some rows only, either as once, few or many, or as a class for expanded clones.

CDR3 protein	CDR3 DNA	V gene	J gene	clone size	D gene
CASSTSSGVYNEQFF	TGTGCCAGCAGCACATCTAGCGGGGTCTACAATGAGCAGTTCTTC	TRBV7-6	TRBJ2-1	few	TRBD2
CASSLGVADNEQFF	TGTGCCAGCAGCTTGGGGGTAGCCGACAATGAGCAGTTCTTC	TRBV11-1	TRBJ2-1	NA	NA
CASSQDRSGRAKYF	TGTGCCAGCAGCCAAGATAGGAGCGGGAGGGCCAAGTACTTC	TRBV4-2	TRBJ2-7	few	TRBD2
CASSLGPLREQYF	TGTGCCAGCAGCTTGGGGCCCCTTCGTGAGCAGTACTTC	TRBV5-6	TRBJ2-7	NA	NA
CASSFTGDTEAFF	TGCGCCAGCAGCTTCACAGGGGACACTGAAGCTTTCTTT	TRBV5-1	TRBJ1-1	many	TRBD1
CASSSGTSGKVTGELFF	TGCGCCAGCAGCTCCGGGACTAGCGGGAAAGTCACCGGGGAGCTGTTTTTT	TRBV5-1	TRBJ2-2	many	TRBD2
CSARVSGKQETQYF	TGCAGTGCTAGAGTTAGCGGGAAGCAAGAGACCCAGTACTTC	TRBV20-1	TRBJ2-5	NA	TRBD2
CASSSPNDQTQYF	TGTGCCAGCAGTTCCCCCAACGACCAGACCCAGTACTTC	TRBV7-2	TRBJ2-5	NA	NA
CASSTPWGQSSYEQYF	TGTGCCAGCAGCACCCCGTGGGGACAGAGCTCCTACGAGCAGTACTTC	TRBV28	TRBJ2-7	few	TRBD1
CASSQTRRINTEAFF	TGTGCCAGCAGCCAAACAAGACGGATAAACACTGAAGCTTTCTTT	TRBV14	TRBJ1-1	NA	NA
CATSRDSDPYEQYF	TGTGCCACCAGCAGAGACTCTGACCCCTACGAGCAGTACTTC	TRBV15	TRBJ2-7	few	NA
CASSQEASEYNEQFF	TGCGCCAGCAGCCAAGAGGCTAGCGAGTACAATGAGCAGTTCTTC	TRBV4-1	TRBJ2-1	many	NA
CASPLGGFCTEAFF	TGTGCCAGCCCACTAGGGGGTTTTTGCACTGAAGCTTTCTTT	TRBV27	TRBJ1-1	NA	NA
CASTRGTSGTGELFF	TGTGCCAGCACCCGTGGGACTAGCGGCACCGGGGAGCTGTTTTTT	TRBV11-2	TRBJ2-2	few	TRBD2
CSASGQGNNSPLHF	TGCAGTGCCTCGGGACAGGGAAATAATTCACCCCTCCACTTT	TRBV20-1	TRBJ1-6	many	TRBD1
CATSDPGTADYGYTF	TGTGCCACCAGTGATCCGGGGACAGCGGACTATGGCTACACCTTC	TRBV24-1	TRBJ1-2	NA	TRBD1
CASSELTSGYYNEQFF	TGTGCCAGCAGTGAACTGACTAGCGGGTACTACAATGAGCAGTTCTTC	TRBV2	TRBJ2-1	NA	TRBD2
CSAETGEEYEQYF	TGCAGTGCTGAGACAGGGGAAGAATACGAGCAGTACTTC	TRBV20-1	TRBJ2-7	NA	TRBD1
CAISEKREADEQFF	TGTGCCATCAGTGAAAAGCGGGAGGCGGATGAGCAGTTCTTC	TRBV10-3	TRBJ2-1	few	TRBD2
CASSALAREETQYF	TGCGCCAGCAGTGCGCTAGCAAGGGAAGAGACCCAGTACTTC	TRBV10-2	TRBJ2-5	NA	NA
CSAGAGGSYTQYF	TGCAGTGCCGGAGCGGGAGGTTCGTATACGCAGTATTTT	TRBV20-1	TRBJ2-3	NA	TRBD2
CASRLSYEQYF	TGTGCCAGCAGACTGTCCTACGAGCAGTACTTC	TRBV6-2/TRBV6-3	TRBJ2-7	NA	NA
CASSPHFSTSGYNEQFF	TGTGCCAGCAGCCCCCATTTTAGTACTAGCGGTTACAATGAGCAGTTCTTC	TRBV9	TRBJ2-1	NA	TRBD2
CASSYRGDSYNEQFF	TGTGCCAGCAGTTACCGCGGGGATTCCTACAATGAGCAGTTCTTC	TRBV6-5	TRBJ2-1	NA	NA
CASSAGQKNTEAFF	TGTGCCAGCAGCGCGGGACAGAAGAACACTGAAGCTTTCTTT	TRBV11-3	TRBJ1-1	few	TRBD1
CSARALGNEQFF	TGCAGTGCTAGAGCCCTTGGGAATGAGCAGTTCTTC	TRBV20-1	TRBJ2-1	few	NA
CASSMQVFTETQYF	TGTGCCAGTAGTATGCAGGTGTTCACGGAGACCCAGTACTTC	TRBV19	TRBJ2-5	few	NA
CASSFPGGGEQFF	TGTGCCAGCAGCTTCCCAGGGGGGGGTGAGCAGTTCTTC	TRBV5-6	TRBJ2-1	NA	NA
CASSLGDNNQETQYF	TGTGCCAGCAGCTTAGGAGACAACAACCAAGAGACCCAGTACTTC	TRBV11-2	TRBJ2-5	NA	NA
CATSRIASEQYF	TGTGCCACCAGCAGGATCGCGTCCGAGCAGTACTTC	TRBV15	TRBJ2-7	NA	NA
CATTYRGLNTGELFF	TGTGCCACCACCTACAGGGGTCTGAACACCGGGGAGCTGTTTTTT	TRBV6-1	TRBJ2-2	NA	TRBD1
CSVWNPDTQYF	TGCAGCGTTTGGAATCCAGATACGCAGTATTTT	TRBV29-1	TRBJ2-3	few	NA
CASSPLVVSDEQFF	TGTGCCAGCAGCCCCCTAGTAGTTAGCGATGAGCAGTTCTTC	TRBV28	TRBJ2-1	NA	NA
CASSVTGWFETQYF	TGTGCCAGCAGCGTGACAGGGTGGTTCGAGACCCAGTACTTC	TRBV9	TRBJ2-5	NA	TRBD1
CASSVGGLAAMGEQYF	TGTGCCAGCAGCGTAGGCGGACTAGCGGCAATGGGGGAGCAGTACTTC	TRBV9	TRBJ2-7	NA	TRBD2
CASSVARLGTGLPGELFF	TGCGCCAGCAGCGTAGCCCGGTTGGGGACAGGGCTCCCCGGGGAGCTGTTTTTT	TRBV5-1	TRBJ2-2	few	TRBD1
CASSQDRTSNTGELFF	TGTGCCAGCAGCCAAGATAGGACTAGCAACACCGGGGAGCTGTTTTTT	TRBV3-1	TRBJ2-2	NA	TRBD2
CASSTLPTGGQYF	TGTGCCAGCAGCACCTTACCGACAGGGGGGCAGTACTTC	TRBV12-3/TRBV12-4	TRBJ2-7	few	TRBD1
CASSQDYRGGNYGYTF	TGCGCCAGCAGCCAAGACTATCGGGGAGGGAACTATGGCTACACCTTC	TRBV4-1	TRBJ1-2	few	NA
CASSQGQGGASGNTIYF	TGTGCCAGCAGCCAAGGCCAAGGGGGAGCCTCCGGAAACACCATATATTTT	TRBV3-1	TRBJ1-3	few	NA
CASSQEYLAGAPAQYTDTQYF	TGTGCCAGCAGCCAAGAATATCTAGCGGGAGCCCCCGCCCAATACACAGATACGCAGTATTTT	TRBV3-1	TRBJ2-3	NA	TRBD2